Listed below are T cell receptor beta chains from one sample, sequenced in a study of blood T cell repertoires in COVID-19. The assay was immunoSEQ multiplex PCR, and TCRdb's table has in-frame clones only and misses some. The sample lists 180,000 or so clones, approximately 86% occurring once. Sequenced: peripheral blood. The receptors were sampled from a man in his late teens or twenties with acute or convalescent COVID-19. Each CDR3 is given with its conserved first and last residue. D genes are given only for firm matches. The size of a clone is reported for some rows only, either as once, few or many, or as a class for expanded clones.

V gene,J gene,clone size,D gene,CDR3 DNA,CDR3 protein
TRBV5-6,TRBJ2-6,once,.,TGTGCCAGCAGCTTGGGTCAGGGGAGTACTGGGGCCAACGTCCTGACTTTC,CASSLGQGSTGANVLTF
TRBV14,TRBJ2-1,.,.,TGTGCCAGCAGCCAAGACGCGGTCGGTGGCTCCTACAATGAGCAGTTCTTC,CASSQDAVGGSYNEQFF
TRBV23-1,TRBJ2-6,.,.,TGCGCCAGCAGCGAGGACAGCCCCTCTGGGGCCAACGTCCTGACTTTC,CASSEDSPSGANVLTF
TRBV28,TRBJ1-2,.,TRBD1,TGTGCCAGCAGTCCGGGACAGGGGTATTATGGCTACACCTTC,CASSPGQGYYGYTF
TRBV6-5,TRBJ2-3,.,.,TGTGCCAGCAGTTTCGGAGCCTTCCATACGCAGTATTTT,CASSFGAFHTQYF
TRBV30,TRBJ1-2,.,.,TGTGCCTGGAGTGTAGGGCGGTCGAGGGATGGCTACACCTTC,CAWSVGRSRDGYTF
TRBV10-2,TRBJ1-4,.,.,TGCGCCAGCAGGGACAGACGCATGGAAAAACTGTTTTTT,CASRDRRMEKLFF
TRBV6-5,TRBJ1-5,.,.,TGTGCCAGCAGTTCCCCCTGGGGGCAGATTAATCAGCCCCAGCATTTT,CASSSPWGQINQPQHF
TRBV5-1,TRBJ1-1,.,.,TGCGCCAGCAGCTTTAGACAGATGAACACTGAAGCTTTCTTT,CASSFRQMNTEAFF
TRBV9,TRBJ2-3,.,.,TGTGCCAGCAGCGTAGGAGGCACTCCCACAGATACGCAGTATTTT,CASSVGGTPTDTQYF
TRBV6-1,TRBJ1-2,once,.,TGTGCCAGCAGTGAATTTCCAGGGTATGGCTACACCTTC,CASSEFPGYGYTF
TRBV30,TRBJ1-4,.,.,TGTGCCTGGAGTCCCGACGTCGGGGGAAAGGGTGAAAAACTGTTTTTT,CAWSPDVGGKGEKLFF
TRBV12-3/TRBV12-4,TRBJ2-1,.,.,TGTGCCAGCAGTGACAACCTATCAAATGAGCAGTTCTTC,CASSDNLSNEQFF
TRBV4-2,TRBJ1-2,.,.,TGTGCCAGCAGCCCAAGTCTTGCAGGACTCTATGGCTACACCTTC,CASSPSLAGLYGYTF
TRBV2,TRBJ2-7,many,TRBD2,TGTGCCAGCAGAGGGACTAAATCCTACGAGCAGTACTTC,CASRGTKSYEQYF
TRBV6-5,TRBJ2-1,.,TRBD1,TGTGCCAGCAGTCCGGGACAGAGAGGGTTGCAGTTCTTC,CASSPGQRGLQFF
TRBV9,TRBJ2-3,.,.,TGTGCCAGCAGCACAGCTAGGGGTGGCACAGATACGCAGTATTTT,CASSTARGGTDTQYF
TRBV6-5,TRBJ1-6,once,.,TGTGCCAGCAGCAAACAGGGTTTGCATAATTCACCCCTCCACTTT,CASSKQGLHNSPLHF
TRBV19,TRBJ2-2,.,.,TGTGCCAGTAGTATCCAGAACACCGGGGAGCTGTTTTTT,CASSIQNTGELFF
TRBV25-1,TRBJ1-6,.,TRBD1,TGTGCCAGCAGTGTAGGAGGGGGCAATTCACCCCTCCACTTT,CASSVGGGNSPLHF
TRBV5-1,TRBJ1-2,once,.,TGCGCCAGCAGCCCCCAGGGCAACTATGGCTACACCTTC,CASSPQGNYGYTF
TRBV30,TRBJ1-4,.,.,TGTGCCTGGACAGATAATGAAAAACTGTTTTTT,CAWTDNEKLFF
TRBV6-5,TRBJ2-7,.,.,TGTGCCAGCAGTTACTCGTGGACTACCCACTACGAGCAGTACTTC,CASSYSWTTHYEQYF
TRBV10-3,TRBJ1-1,.,TRBD1,TGTGCCATCAGGGAACAGGGGGCATCTGAAGCTTTCTTT,CAIREQGASEAFF
TRBV28,TRBJ2-5,.,.,TGTGCCAGCAGTTTATTCGGGGGGCGGGAAGAGACCCAGTACTTC,CASSLFGGREETQYF
TRBV19,TRBJ2-3,.,TRBD2,TGTGCCAGTAGTCCAACTAGCGGGGGGCCGAGCACAGATACGCAGTATTTT,CASSPTSGGPSTDTQYF
TRBV2,TRBJ1-1,.,.,TGTGCCTCCCGGGGGGCGGAGGGCACTGAAGCTTTCTTT,CASRGAEGTEAFF
TRBV5-1,TRBJ2-5,.,.,TGCGCCAGCAGCTTGGAAATCACTAAAGAGACCCAGTACTTC,CASSLEITKETQYF
TRBV9,TRBJ2-3,.,.,TGTGCCAGCAAAACGGAGAGCACAGATACGCAGTATTTT,CASKTESTDTQYF
TRBV24-1,TRBJ1-2,.,.,TGTGCCACCTGCGGGGGTAAAGGGTATATTGGCTACACCTTC,CATCGGKGYIGYTF
TRBV28,TRBJ2-1,.,TRBD2,TGTGCCAGCAGTACCCCCTGGGGTAGCGGGGGGGAATCCTACAATGAGCAGTTCTTC,CASSTPWGSGGESYNEQFF
TRBV7-8,TRBJ1-6,.,.,TGTGCCAGCAGCTACAGGGAAGGGGATTCACCCCTCCACTTT,CASSYREGDSPLHF
TRBV2,TRBJ2-7,.,.,TGTGCCAGCAGTGTACGAGACGAGCAGTACTTC,CASSVRDEQYF
TRBV19,TRBJ2-3,.,.,TGTGCCACTGCGACAGCTGCAGATACGCAGTATTTT,CATATAADTQYF
TRBV19,TRBJ1-4,few,.,TGTGCCAGTAGTATTTATGGGACAACTCCCCGCGGTGAAAAACTGTTTTTT,CASSIYGTTPRGEKLFF
TRBV6-5,TRBJ1-3,.,.,TGTGCCAGCAGCACCGGGGGGCAGGGAAACACCATATATTTT,CASSTGGQGNTIYF
TRBV2,TRBJ1-2,few,TRBD1,TGTGCCAGCTCACAGGGGCCAGGCGTCGGTTATGGTGGCTACACCTTC,CASSQGPGVGYGGYTF
TRBV7-2,TRBJ1-3,once,.,TGTGCCAGCAGCGTAGGGTTTGCGGCAGACACCATATATTTT,CASSVGFAADTIYF
TRBV24-1,TRBJ2-2,.,TRBD2,TGTGCCACCAGTGGGATGCGACTAGCGGGGGGAAACACCGGGGAGCTGTTTTTT,CATSGMRLAGGNTGELFF
TRBV28,TRBJ2-5,.,TRBD2,TGTGCCAGCAGGTTTGATAGCGGGGGTTCCCAAGAGACCCAGTACTTC,CASRFDSGGSQETQYF
TRBV2,TRBJ2-3,.,TRBD2,TGTGCCAGCAGGCTAGGTACTAGCGGGATAAGCACAGATACGCAGTATTTT,CASRLGTSGISTDTQYF
TRBV27,TRBJ1-6,.,TRBD1,TGTGCCAGCAGTCCCTCCGGGACAGGGGGCGCGGGTTCACCCCTCCACTTT,CASSPSGTGGAGSPLHF
TRBV5-5,TRBJ1-2,.,.,TGTGCCAGCAGCTGGAGTTTGTGGCCGAGGAATATCGATGGCTACACCTTC,CASSWSLWPRNIDGYTF
TRBV2,TRBJ2-5,few,.,TGTGCCATCCCGACCCTGGGCGAGACCCAGTACTTC,CAIPTLGETQYF
TRBV2,TRBJ1-5,once,.,TGTGCCAGCAGTGGGGGAGGCAATCAGCCCCAGCATTTT,CASSGGGNQPQHF
TRBV3-1/TRBV3-2,TRBJ2-2,.,TRBD1,TGTGCCAGCAGCCAAACTACAGGGGAACCCGGGGAGCTGTTTTTT,CASSQTTGEPGELFF
TRBV6-4,TRBJ2-1,.,.,TGTGCCAGCAGGGCCCGTGGCCTCTACAATGAGCAGTTCTTC,CASRARGLYNEQFF
TRBV3-1/TRBV3-2,TRBJ2-3,.,TRBD2,TGTGCCAGCAGCCCCAGCAGTGGCGGGGGGCCGTCCGCGTATACGCAGTATTTT,CASSPSSGGGPSAYTQYF
TRBV5-6,TRBJ2-3,.,TRBD2,TGTGCCAGCAGCTTCCGGGACTCGGGAGGGACGCAGTATTTT,CASSFRDSGGTQYF
TRBV29-1,TRBJ2-1,.,TRBD1,TGCAGCGTTGGGTCTATGTTGACAGGGGGGTCCTACAATGAGCAGTTCTTC,CSVGSMLTGGSYNEQFF
TRBV4-2,TRBJ1-5,once,.,TGTGCCAGCAGCCAAGAGACAGAGGGCAATCAGCCCCAGCATTTT,CASSQETEGNQPQHF
TRBV7-9,TRBJ2-3,.,TRBD2,TGTGCCAGCAGCTTAGCTCCGGGACTAGTGACAGATACGCAGTATTTT,CASSLAPGLVTDTQYF
TRBV3-1/TRBV3-2,TRBJ2-3,.,TRBD1,TGTGCCAGCAGCCACCCGGACAGGGGGGGAGATACGCAGTATTTT,CASSHPDRGGDTQYF
TRBV18,TRBJ2-1,.,TRBD2,TGTGCCAGCTCCAGGACTAGCGGCTACAATGAGCAGTTCTTC,CASSRTSGYNEQFF
TRBV28,TRBJ1-5,.,.,TGTGCCAGCAGCGCTCGATGGGGGGACAATCAGCCCCAGCATTTT,CASSARWGDNQPQHF
TRBV5-4,TRBJ1-5,.,.,TGTGCCAGCAGCGAGGACACACGGCAGCCCCAGCATTTT,CASSEDTRQPQHF
TRBV3-1/TRBV3-2,TRBJ2-2,.,TRBD1,TGTGCCAGCAGCCAAGTAAGGTTGTCACAGGGGGCGCCCGGGGAGCTGTTTTTT,CASSQVRLSQGAPGELFF
TRBV4-1,TRBJ1-6,few,TRBD1,TGCGCCAGCAGCCCTAGGGGACAGAGATTTAATTCACCCCTCCACTTT,CASSPRGQRFNSPLHF
TRBV20-1,TRBJ1-1,.,.,TGCAGGTCGACAGAGAACACTGAAGCTTTCTTT,CRSTENTEAFF
TRBV15,TRBJ2-2,once,TRBD2,TGTGCCACCAGGGGCGGGGAGGGACTCATAAACACCGGGGAGCTGTTTTTT,CATRGGEGLINTGELFF